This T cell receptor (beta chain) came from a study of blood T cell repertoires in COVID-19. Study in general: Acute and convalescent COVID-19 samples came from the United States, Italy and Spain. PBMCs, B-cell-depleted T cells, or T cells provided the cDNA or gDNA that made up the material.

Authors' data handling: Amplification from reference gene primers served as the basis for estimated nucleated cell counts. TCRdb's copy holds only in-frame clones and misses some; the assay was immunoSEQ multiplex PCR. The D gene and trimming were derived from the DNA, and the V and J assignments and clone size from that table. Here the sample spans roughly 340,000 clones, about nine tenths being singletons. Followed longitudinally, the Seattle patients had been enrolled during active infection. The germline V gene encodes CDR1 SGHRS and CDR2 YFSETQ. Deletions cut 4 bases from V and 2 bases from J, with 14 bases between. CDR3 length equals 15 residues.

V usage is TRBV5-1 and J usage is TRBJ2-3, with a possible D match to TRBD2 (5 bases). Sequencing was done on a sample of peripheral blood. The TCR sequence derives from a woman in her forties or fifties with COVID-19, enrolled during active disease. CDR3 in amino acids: CASSLSDPSTDTQYF. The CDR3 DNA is TGCGCCAGCAGCCTTAGCGATCCCTCCACAGATACGCAGTATTTT.